This T cell receptor (beta chain) was identified during a study of T cell responses to AZD1222 COVID-19 vaccine. This clone has just one count. The data were produced by immunoSEQ multiplex PCR, yet TCRdb's version contains in-frame clones alone and is incomplete. The sample includes more than 85,000 clones, 82% of them seen just once. V was pared by 1 base and J by 2 bases, with 11 bases between. The CDR3 runs to 15 residues. The germline CDR1 and CDR2 sequences are LNHDA and SQIVND (reference sequence). The chain combines TRBV19 with TRBJ1-2; D perhaps matches TRBD1 (5 bases). Sequencing used peripheral blood, obtained on day 0 of AZD1222 vaccination. This clonotype was sampled from an adult in good health. CDR3 sequence: CASSIARRQNYGYTF. The CDR3, as DNA: TGTGCCAGTAGTATAGCTCGGCGACAGAACTATGGCTACACCTTC.